Listed below are T cell receptor beta chains from one sample, sequenced in a study of Graves' ophthalmopathy and Graves' hyperthyroidism. TCRdb re-called the multiplex PCR reads through MiXCR, storing one row per CDR3 protein. The sample has around 1,200,000 distinct CDR3 sequences, approximately 35% seen once. Sequencing was done on a sample of peripheral blood or thyroid tissue (not recorded which). The receptor set was obtained from an adult man with Graves' hyperthyroidism. Each CDR3 is given with its conserved first and last residue. D genes are given only for firm matches. Clone size, where shown, is once, few, many, or a class for clones that have expanded.

cdr3_aa: CAWRAETGFSGNTIYF; cdr3_nt: TGTGCCTGGAGAGCCGAGACAGGCTTCTCTGGAAACACCATATATTTT; v_call: TRBV30; clone_size: -; d_call: -; j_call: TRBJ1-3
cdr3_aa: CSARDTLQNYGYTF; cdr3_nt: TGCAGTGCTAGAGATACATTGCAGAACTATGGCTACACCTTC; v_call: TRBV20-1; clone_size: few; d_call: -; j_call: TRBJ1-2
cdr3_aa: CSAASGAPYYEQYF; cdr3_nt: TGCAGTGCAGCTAGCGGAGCACCCTACTACGAGCAGTACTTC; v_call: TRBV20-1; clone_size: few; d_call: TRBD2; j_call: TRBJ2-7
cdr3_aa: CSSTQNTGELFF; cdr3_nt: TGCAGCTCTACTCAGAACACCGGGGAGCTGTTTTTT; v_call: TRBV29-1; clone_size: -; d_call: -; j_call: TRBJ2-2
cdr3_aa: CASRDVGSSYNEQYF; cdr3_nt: TGTGCCAGCAGGGACGTCGGCAGCTCCTACAATGAGCAGTACTTC; v_call: TRBV7-6; clone_size: -; d_call: -; j_call: TRBJ2-7
cdr3_aa: CASSERGLGSPLHF; cdr3_nt: TGTGCCAGCAGTGAGCGGGGTTTGGGGTCACCCCTCCACTTT; v_call: TRBV2; clone_size: -; d_call: -; j_call: TRBJ1-6
cdr3_aa: CASSLGMDQPQHF; cdr3_nt: TGTGCCAGCAGCTTGGGGATGGATCAGCCCCAGCATTTT; v_call: TRBV11-3; clone_size: many; d_call: -; j_call: TRBJ1-5
cdr3_aa: CASSVEDGSNSPLHF; cdr3_nt: TGTGCCAGCAGCGTAGAGGACGGATCAAATTCACCCCTCCACTTT; v_call: TRBV9; clone_size: many; d_call: -; j_call: TRBJ1-6
cdr3_aa: CASSPKRGANTGEQLFF; cdr3_nt: TGTGCCAGCAGCCCCAAGAGGGGGGCGAACACCGGGGAGCAGCTGTTTTTT; v_call: TRBV7-2; clone_size: -; d_call: -; j_call: TRBJ1-4
cdr3_aa: CASSAPERGQLYSGANVLTF; cdr3_nt: TGTGCCAGCAGTGCACCTGAAAGGGGACAGTTATACTCTGGGGCCAACGTCCTGACTTTC; v_call: TRBV12-3/TRBV12-4; clone_size: -; d_call: TRBD1; j_call: TRBJ2-6
cdr3_aa: CSAGRGGANTGELFF; cdr3_nt: TGCAGTGCCGGCCGAGGGGGGGCCAACACCGGGGAGCTGTTTTTT; v_call: TRBV20-1; clone_size: few; d_call: -; j_call: TRBJ2-2
cdr3_aa: CASQKTAENSPLHF; cdr3_nt: TGTGCCAGCCAAAAGACAGCCGAAAATTCACCCCTCCACTTT; v_call: TRBV25-1; clone_size: -; d_call: -; j_call: TRBJ1-6
cdr3_aa: CASSDTDRLYGYTF; cdr3_nt: TGTGCCAGCAGCGATACGGACAGGCTCTATGGCTACACCTTC; v_call: TRBV13; clone_size: few; d_call: TRBD1; j_call: TRBJ1-2
cdr3_aa: CSASGTTEQYF; cdr3_nt: TGCAGCGCATCCGGGACAACCGAGCAGTACTTC; v_call: TRBV29-1; clone_size: many; d_call: -; j_call: TRBJ2-7
cdr3_aa: CATKELAGQETQYF; cdr3_nt: TGTGCCACCAAGGAACTAGCGGGGCAAGAGACCCAGTACTTC; v_call: TRBV10-3; clone_size: few; d_call: TRBD2; j_call: TRBJ2-5
cdr3_aa: CASNLDRGQRETQYF; cdr3_nt: TGTGCCAGCAACCTGGACAGGGGGCAAAGGGAGACCCAGTACTTC; v_call: TRBV6-6; clone_size: -; d_call: TRBD1; j_call: TRBJ2-5
cdr3_aa: CASTKAGTSYEQYF; cdr3_nt: TGTGCCAGCACGAAAGCAGGGACTAGCTACGAGCAGTACTTC; v_call: TRBV7-9; clone_size: -; d_call: TRBD2; j_call: TRBJ2-7
cdr3_aa: CSGTSGGAWGETQYF; cdr3_nt: TGCAGCGGAACTAGCGGGGGGGCCTGGGGAGAGACCCAGTACTTC; v_call: TRBV29-1; clone_size: many; d_call: TRBD2; j_call: TRBJ2-5
cdr3_aa: CASSLTAGGTQYF; cdr3_nt: TGTGCCAGCAGCTTAACTGCGGGCGGGACCCAGTACTTC; v_call: TRBV7-3; clone_size: -; d_call: -; j_call: TRBJ2-5
cdr3_aa: CSVDGGQGAEQYF; cdr3_nt: TGCAGCGTTGACGGGGGACAGGGGGCCGAGCAGTACTTC; v_call: TRBV29-1; clone_size: -; d_call: TRBD1; j_call: TRBJ2-7
cdr3_aa: CASSLLGEAGELFF; cdr3_nt: TGTGCCAGCAGCCTGTTAGGGGAGGCCGGGGAGCTGTTTTTT; v_call: TRBV11-3; clone_size: many; d_call: -; j_call: TRBJ2-2
cdr3_aa: CATSTRTGGYTEAFF; cdr3_nt: TGTGCCACCAGCACGAGGACAGGTGGCTACACTGAAGCTTTCTTT; v_call: TRBV15; clone_size: -; d_call: TRBD1; j_call: TRBJ1-1
cdr3_aa: CASSETGPNTEAFF; cdr3_nt: TGTGCCAGTAGTGAGACGGGGCCGAACACTGAAGCTTTCTTT; v_call: TRBV19; clone_size: many; d_call: -; j_call: TRBJ1-1
cdr3_aa: CASSDPREFGQPQHF; cdr3_nt: TGTGCCAGCAGTGACCCCAGGGAGTTTGGTCAGCCCCAGCATTTT; v_call: TRBV5-5; clone_size: few; d_call: -; j_call: TRBJ1-5
cdr3_aa: CAWSVSGLETQYF; cdr3_nt: TGTGCCTGGAGTGTTTCAGGGTTAGAGACCCAGTACTTC; v_call: TRBV30; clone_size: -; d_call: -; j_call: TRBJ2-5
cdr3_aa: CASSSKTGGVGYTF; cdr3_nt: TGTGCCAGCAGCTCCAAAACAGGGGGCGTGGGCTACACCTTC; v_call: TRBV7-2; clone_size: many; d_call: TRBD1; j_call: TRBJ1-2
cdr3_aa: CSVLGDSSGNTIYF; cdr3_nt: TGCAGCGTACTGGGGGACAGCTCTGGAAACACCATATATTTT; v_call: TRBV29-1; clone_size: -; d_call: TRBD1; j_call: TRBJ1-3
cdr3_aa: CASSLDRVSGANVLTF; cdr3_nt: TGTGCCAGCAGCTTAGATAGAGTCTCTGGGGCCAACGTCCTGACTTTC; v_call: TRBV11-2; clone_size: many; d_call: -; j_call: TRBJ2-6
cdr3_aa: CSVQMDRGEETQYF; cdr3_nt: TGCAGCGTTCAAATGGACAGGGGCGAAGAGACCCAGTACTTC; v_call: TRBV29-1; clone_size: many; d_call: TRBD1; j_call: TRBJ2-5
cdr3_aa: CATSDPRETQYF; cdr3_nt: TGTGCCACCAGTGATCCTCGTGAGACCCAGTACTTC; v_call: TRBV24-1; clone_size: many; d_call: -; j_call: TRBJ2-5
cdr3_aa: CSAPADTRYFGYTF; cdr3_nt: TGCAGTGCCCCCGCGGACACCAGATACTTTGGCTACACCTTC; v_call: TRBV20-1; clone_size: few; d_call: -; j_call: TRBJ1-2
cdr3_aa: CASSLTHPSEKLFF; cdr3_nt: TGTGCCAGCAGTTTGACCCACCCCTCGGAAAAACTGTTTTTT; v_call: TRBV2; clone_size: -; d_call: -; j_call: TRBJ1-4
cdr3_aa: CASSQDGGTAVYGYTF; cdr3_nt: TGTGCCAGCAGCCAAGACGGGGGGACCGCCGTCTATGGCTACACCTTC; v_call: TRBV3-1; clone_size: -; d_call: -; j_call: TRBJ1-2
cdr3_aa: CASSAAQSQGYTF; cdr3_nt: TGTGCCAGCAGCGCCGCGCAGAGCCAGGGCTACACCTTC; v_call: TRBV9; clone_size: many; d_call: -; j_call: TRBJ1-2
cdr3_aa: CASSLGTGGAGLRGYTF; cdr3_nt: TGTGCCAGCAGTTTAGGGACAGGGGGCGCGGGATTAAGGGGCTACACCTTC; v_call: TRBV6-5; clone_size: -; d_call: TRBD1; j_call: TRBJ1-2
cdr3_aa: CSARDGGSTNTEAFF; cdr3_nt: TGCAGTGCTAGAGATGGGGGCAGTACGAACACTGAAGCTTTCTTT; v_call: TRBV20-1; clone_size: once; d_call: -; j_call: TRBJ1-1
cdr3_aa: CSAGQVGYEQYF; cdr3_nt: TGCAGCGCCGGACAGGTCGGCTACGAGCAGTACTTC; v_call: TRBV29-1; clone_size: -; d_call: TRBD1; j_call: TRBJ2-7
cdr3_aa: CAISKGLSQETQYF; cdr3_nt: TGTGCCATCAGTAAGGGTCTTTCCCAAGAGACCCAGTACTTC; v_call: TRBV10-3; clone_size: -; d_call: -; j_call: TRBJ2-5
cdr3_aa: CASSLASAGGSSGNTIYF; cdr3_nt: TGTGCCAGCAGTTTAGCCTCGGCGGGCGGCAGCTCTGGAAACACCATATATTTT; v_call: TRBV28; clone_size: -; d_call: -; j_call: TRBJ1-3
cdr3_aa: CAISGQGKDEGQPQHF; cdr3_nt: TGTGCCATCAGTGGACAGGGAAAGGACGAGGGGCAGCCCCAGCATTTT; v_call: TRBV10-3; clone_size: many; d_call: TRBD1; j_call: TRBJ1-5
cdr3_aa: CASSLADSLYGYTF; cdr3_nt: TGTGCCAGCAGCTTGGCAGACAGCCTCTATGGCTACACCTTC; v_call: TRBV5-8; clone_size: many; d_call: -; j_call: TRBJ1-2
cdr3_aa: CAISTQGSEQYF; cdr3_nt: TGTGCCATCAGTACCCAGGGTTCCGAGCAGTACTTC; v_call: TRBV10-3; clone_size: many; d_call: -; j_call: TRBJ2-7
cdr3_aa: CASSQDGLAGEESQYF; cdr3_nt: TGTGCCAGCAGCCAAGATGGGCTAGCGGGAGAAGAGTCCCAGTACTTC; v_call: TRBV11-2; clone_size: -; d_call: TRBD2; j_call: TRBJ2-5
cdr3_aa: CASSFGGRYRGYTF; cdr3_nt: TGTGCCAGCAGCTTCGGGGGGCGTTATCGTGGCTACACCTTC; v_call: TRBV11-2; clone_size: -; d_call: -; j_call: TRBJ1-2
cdr3_aa: CASSPRLGLFF; cdr3_nt: TGTGCCAGCAGCCCGAGGCTGGGACTGTTTTTT; v_call: TRBV28; clone_size: -; d_call: -; j_call: TRBJ1-4
cdr3_aa: CASKDRGTQYF; cdr3_nt: TGTGCCAGCAAGGATCGGGGGACCCAGTACTTC; v_call: TRBV2; clone_size: -; d_call: -; j_call: TRBJ2-5
cdr3_aa: CASSLGVGNYEQYF; cdr3_nt: TGTGCCAGCAGCTTAGGAGTAGGGAACTACGAGCAGTACTTC; v_call: TRBV7-2; clone_size: many; d_call: -; j_call: TRBJ2-7
cdr3_aa: CASSINGATNEKLFF; cdr3_nt: TGTGCCAGCAGCATTAATGGGGCAACTAATGAAAAACTGTTTTTT; v_call: TRBV9; clone_size: -; d_call: -; j_call: TRBJ1-4
cdr3_aa: CSVAQGNTGELFF; cdr3_nt: TGCAGCGTCGCGCAGGGGAACACCGGGGAGCTGTTTTTT; v_call: TRBV29-1; clone_size: many; d_call: -; j_call: TRBJ2-2
cdr3_aa: CAISHSGLAGAYEQYF; cdr3_nt: TGTGCCATCAGCCATAGCGGACTAGCGGGAGCCTACGAGCAGTACTTC; v_call: TRBV10-3; clone_size: few; d_call: TRBD2; j_call: TRBJ2-7
cdr3_aa: CASSGGDEKAFF; cdr3_nt: TGTGCCAGCAGTGGTGGGGATGAGAAAGCTTTCTTT; v_call: TRBV25-1; clone_size: -; d_call: -; j_call: TRBJ1-1
cdr3_aa: CASSLASYSRRDTLRNSPLHF; cdr3_nt: TGTGCCAGCAGCTTAGCCAGTTACTCGAGGAGGGACACTTTGAGGAATTCACCCCTCCACTTT; v_call: TRBV7-2; clone_size: -; d_call: -; j_call: TRBJ1-6
cdr3_aa: CASSFNFGSGDEQYF; cdr3_nt: TGTGCCAGCAGTTTTAATTTCGGGAGTGGAGACGAGCAGTACTTC; v_call: TRBV12-3/TRBV12-4; clone_size: -; d_call: -; j_call: TRBJ2-7